This T cell receptor (beta chain) was recorded in a study of identical twins. Each CDR3 protein gets one entry after TCRdb re-called the 5' RACE reads with MiXCR. The table records roughly 1,500,000 distinct CDR3 sequences, under 35% of them present only once. This clonotype has just a few counts. The sequenced sample was cord blood. The TCR comes from a newborn girl in good health.

The CDR3 here is CATSDPTSGSEQFF. For the CDR3, the DNA is TGTGCCACCAGTGATCCAACTAGCGGGAGTGAGCAGTTCTTC. This chain joins TRBV24-1 and TRBJ2-1, with 11 bases aligning to TRBD2. Unmatched junction bases numbered 3, after V lost 3 bases and J lost 9 bases. CDR1 is KGHDR, CDR2 SFDVKD, per germline. This CDR3 contains 14 residues.